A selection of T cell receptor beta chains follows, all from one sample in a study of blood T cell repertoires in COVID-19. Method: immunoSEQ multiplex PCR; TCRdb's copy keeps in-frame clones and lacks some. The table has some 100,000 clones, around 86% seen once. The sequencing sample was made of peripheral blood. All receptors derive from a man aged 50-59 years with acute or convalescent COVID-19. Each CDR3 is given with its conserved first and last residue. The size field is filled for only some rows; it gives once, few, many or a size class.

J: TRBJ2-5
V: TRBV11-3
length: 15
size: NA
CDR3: CASSLRYRAGETQYF

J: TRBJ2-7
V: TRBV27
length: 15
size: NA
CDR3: CASSLVSGQGYEQYF

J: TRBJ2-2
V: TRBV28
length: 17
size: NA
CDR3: CASRRFRSTGDTGELFF

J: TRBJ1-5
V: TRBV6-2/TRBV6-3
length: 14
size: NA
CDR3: CASSYGGQYQPQHF

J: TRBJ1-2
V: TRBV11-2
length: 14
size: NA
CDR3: CASSLARARDGYTF

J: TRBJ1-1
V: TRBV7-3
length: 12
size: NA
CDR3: CASSTGTTEAFF

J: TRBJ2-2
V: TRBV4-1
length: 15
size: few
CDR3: CASSPGDRGIGELFF

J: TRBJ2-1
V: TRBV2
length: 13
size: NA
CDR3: CASLSEDNNEQFF

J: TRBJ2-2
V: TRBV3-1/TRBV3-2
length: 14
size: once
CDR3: CASNDRGVTGELFF

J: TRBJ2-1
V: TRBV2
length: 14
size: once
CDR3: CASSSSGAYNEQFF

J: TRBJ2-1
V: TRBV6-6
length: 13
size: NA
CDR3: CASSPRVLSEQFF

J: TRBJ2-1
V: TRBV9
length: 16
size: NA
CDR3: CASSVEGGRVGNEQFF

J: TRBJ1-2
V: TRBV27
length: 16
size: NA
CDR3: CASSLSLDTVNYGYTF

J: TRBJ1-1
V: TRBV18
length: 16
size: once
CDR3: CASSPRQGVMNTEAFF

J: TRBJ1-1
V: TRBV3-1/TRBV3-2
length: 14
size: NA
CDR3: CASSQDPRETEAFF

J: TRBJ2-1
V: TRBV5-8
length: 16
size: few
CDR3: CASSSRVGSSYNEQFF

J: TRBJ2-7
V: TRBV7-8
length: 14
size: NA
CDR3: CASSIRLAPYEQYF

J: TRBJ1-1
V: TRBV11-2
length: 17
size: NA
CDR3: CASSTLPGAAGNTEAFF